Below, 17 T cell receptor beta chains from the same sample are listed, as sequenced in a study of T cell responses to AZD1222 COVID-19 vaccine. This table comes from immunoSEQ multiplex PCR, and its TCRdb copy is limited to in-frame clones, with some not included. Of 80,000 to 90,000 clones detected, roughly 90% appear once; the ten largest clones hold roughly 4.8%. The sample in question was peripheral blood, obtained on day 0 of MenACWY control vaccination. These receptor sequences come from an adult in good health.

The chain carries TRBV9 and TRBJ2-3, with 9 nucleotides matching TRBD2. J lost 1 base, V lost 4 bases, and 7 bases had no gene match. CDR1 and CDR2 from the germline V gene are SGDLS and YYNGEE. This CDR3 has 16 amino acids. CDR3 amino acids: CASSTRAGGGTDTQYF. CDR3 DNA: TGTGCCAGCAGCACTCGAGCGGGAGGAGGCACAGATACGCAGTATTTT.

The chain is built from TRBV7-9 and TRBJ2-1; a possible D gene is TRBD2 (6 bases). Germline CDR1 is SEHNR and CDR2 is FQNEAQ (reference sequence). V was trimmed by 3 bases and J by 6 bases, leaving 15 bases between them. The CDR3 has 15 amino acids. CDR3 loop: CASSLAGTGFNEQFF. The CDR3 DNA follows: TGTGCCAGCAGCTTGGCCGGGACTGGGTTCAATGAGCAGTTCTTC.

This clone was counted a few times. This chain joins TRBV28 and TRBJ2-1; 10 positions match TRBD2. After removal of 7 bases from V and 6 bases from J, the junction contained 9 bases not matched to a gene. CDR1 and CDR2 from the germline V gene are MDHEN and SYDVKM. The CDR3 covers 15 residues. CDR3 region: CASNVVGLAVNEQFF. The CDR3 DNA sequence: TGTGCCAGCAACGTAGTTGGACTAGCGGTCAATGAGCAGTTCTTC.

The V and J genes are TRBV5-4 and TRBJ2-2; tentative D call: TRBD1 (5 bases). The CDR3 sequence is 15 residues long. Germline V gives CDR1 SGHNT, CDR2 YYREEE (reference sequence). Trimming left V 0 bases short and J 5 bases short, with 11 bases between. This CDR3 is CASSLARAGTGELFF. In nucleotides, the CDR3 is TGTGCCAGCAGCTTGGCCCGGGCAGGGACCGGGGAGCTGTTTTTT.

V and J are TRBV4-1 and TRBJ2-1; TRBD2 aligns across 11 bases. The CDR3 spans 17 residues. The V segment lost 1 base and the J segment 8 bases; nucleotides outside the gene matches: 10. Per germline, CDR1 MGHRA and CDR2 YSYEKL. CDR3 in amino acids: CASSQAALAGGPHEQFF. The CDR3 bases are TGCGCCAGCAGCCAAGCGGCGTTAGCGGGAGGGCCCCATGAGCAGTTCTTC.

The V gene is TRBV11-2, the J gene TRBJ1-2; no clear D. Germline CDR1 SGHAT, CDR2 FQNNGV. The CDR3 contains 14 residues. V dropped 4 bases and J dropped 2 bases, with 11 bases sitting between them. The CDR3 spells CASSSTPPNYGYTF. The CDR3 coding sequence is TGTGCCAGCAGCTCGACTCCACCAAACTATGGCTACACCTTC.

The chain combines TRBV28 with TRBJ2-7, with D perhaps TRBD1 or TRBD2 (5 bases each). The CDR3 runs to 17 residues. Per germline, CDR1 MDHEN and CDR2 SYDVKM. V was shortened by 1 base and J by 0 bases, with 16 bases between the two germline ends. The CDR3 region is CASSLSTGTPSSYEQYF. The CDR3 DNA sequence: TGTGCCAGCAGTTTATCCACCGGGACCCCAAGCTCCTACGAGCAGTACTTC.

CDR3 coding DNA: TGTGCCAGTAGTATCCCCACGGGATCGAGCAATCAGCCCCAGCATTTT. It specifies CASSIPTGSSNQPQHF. This sequence joins TRBV19 and TRBJ1-5; D unclear. Germline V gene data show CDR1 as LNHDA and CDR2 as SQIVND (reference sequence). The CDR3 sequence is 16 residues long. Trimming took off 3 bases at V and 1 base at J, with 13 bases between the two ends.

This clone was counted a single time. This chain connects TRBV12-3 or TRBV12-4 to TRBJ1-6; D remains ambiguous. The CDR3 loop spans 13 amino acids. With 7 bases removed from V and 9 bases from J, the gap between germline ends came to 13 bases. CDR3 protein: CASTPSEGSPLHF. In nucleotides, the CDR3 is TGTGCCAGCACCCCCTCCGAGGGTTCACCCCTCCACTTT.

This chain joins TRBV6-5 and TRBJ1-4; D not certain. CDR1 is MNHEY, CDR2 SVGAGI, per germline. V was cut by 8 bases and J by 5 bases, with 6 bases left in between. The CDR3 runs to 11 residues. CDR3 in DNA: TGTGCCAGCCGCCTAAATGAAAAACTGTTTTTT. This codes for CASRLNEKLFF.

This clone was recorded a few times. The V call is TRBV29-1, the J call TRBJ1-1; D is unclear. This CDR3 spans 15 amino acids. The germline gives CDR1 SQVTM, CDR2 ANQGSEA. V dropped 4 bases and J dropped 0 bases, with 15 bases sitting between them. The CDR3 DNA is TGCAGCGTTGTACTGGACTCAGCACTGAACACTGAAGCTTTCTTT. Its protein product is CSVVLDSALNTEAFF.

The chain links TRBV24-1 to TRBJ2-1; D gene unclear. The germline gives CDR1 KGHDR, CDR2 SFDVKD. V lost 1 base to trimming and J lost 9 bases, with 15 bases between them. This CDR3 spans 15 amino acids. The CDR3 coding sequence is TGTGCCACCAGTGATTTAGGCCTAGGGCGGAGTGAGCAGTTCTTC. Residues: CATSDLGLGRSEQFF.

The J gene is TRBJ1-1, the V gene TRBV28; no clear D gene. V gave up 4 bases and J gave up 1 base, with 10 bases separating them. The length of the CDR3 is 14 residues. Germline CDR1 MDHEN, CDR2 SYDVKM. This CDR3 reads CASSSPGRNTEAFF. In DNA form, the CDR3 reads TGTGCCAGCAGTTCCCCCGGAAGGAACACTGAAGCTTTCTTT.

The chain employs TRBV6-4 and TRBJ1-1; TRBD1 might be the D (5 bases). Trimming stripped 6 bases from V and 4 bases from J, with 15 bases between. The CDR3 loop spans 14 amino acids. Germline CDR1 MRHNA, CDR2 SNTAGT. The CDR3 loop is CASRVAGTGTEAFF. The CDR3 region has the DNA TGTGCCAGCAGAGTGGCCGGGACGGGCACTGAAGCTTTCTTT.

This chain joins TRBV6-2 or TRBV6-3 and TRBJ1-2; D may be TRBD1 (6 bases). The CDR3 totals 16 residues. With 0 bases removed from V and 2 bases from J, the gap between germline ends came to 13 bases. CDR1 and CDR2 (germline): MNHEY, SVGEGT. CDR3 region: CASSYSGTPYNYGYTF. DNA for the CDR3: TGTGCCAGCAGTTACTCCGGGACACCTTACAACTATGGCTACACCTTC.

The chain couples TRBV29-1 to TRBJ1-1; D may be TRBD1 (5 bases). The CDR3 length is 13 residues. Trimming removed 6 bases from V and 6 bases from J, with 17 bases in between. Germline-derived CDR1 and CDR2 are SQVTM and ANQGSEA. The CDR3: CSVGGRIGPEAFF. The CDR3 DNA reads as TGCAGCGTGGGGGGGAGGATCGGTCCTGAAGCTTTCTTT.

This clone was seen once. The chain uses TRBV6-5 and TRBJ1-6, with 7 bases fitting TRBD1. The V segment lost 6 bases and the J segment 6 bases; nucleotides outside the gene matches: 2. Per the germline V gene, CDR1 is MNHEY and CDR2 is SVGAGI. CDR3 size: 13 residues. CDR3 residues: CASRGQANSPLHF. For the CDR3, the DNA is TGTGCCAGCAGAGGACAGGCTAATTCACCCCTCCACTTT.